These 23 T cell receptor beta chains came from one sample sequenced in a study of cytomegalovirus exposure and HLA in healthy donors. The repertoire was sequenced with immunoSEQ multiplex PCR; TCRdb's copy has only in-frame clones and lacks some. The top ten hold roughly 1.6% of the sample, which has tens of thousands of clones, 94% seen once. Sequenced sample: PBMCs. The receptors originated from a man between 18 and 35 years old in good health and CMV-seropositive.

This clone has more than one count but fewer than ten. J is TRBJ1-2 and V is TRBV27; 11 bases map to TRBD1. Germline CDR1 and CDR2: MNHEY and SMNVEV (reference sequence). Trimming cost V 5 bases and J 7 bases; bases outside gene matches: 3. The CDR3 loop spans 13 amino acids. This CDR3 reads CASSQGTGGGYTF. The CDR3 coding sequence is TGTGCCAGCAGTCAAGGGACAGGGGGTGGCTACACCTTC.

This chain links TRBV27 with TRBJ2-1, with 9 positions matching TRBD1. The trim removed 4 bases at V and 4 bases at J, leaving 5 bases unmatched. This CDR3 has 15 amino acids. The germline CDR1 and CDR2 sequences are MNHEY and SMNVEV (reference sequence). The CDR3 region is CASSWGQGIYNEQFF. The CDR3 DNA sequence: TGTGCCAGCAGTTGGGGACAGGGAATATACAATGAGCAGTTCTTC.

The chain has TRBV2 and TRBJ2-7, with TRBD1 matching 7 bases. J gave up 2 bases and V 6 bases, and 4 bases lay outside the gene matches. The V gene's germline CDR1 is SNHLY and CDR2 FYNNEI. CDR3 size: 13 residues. The CDR3 here is CASSLGTAYEQYF. DNA of the CDR3: TGTGCCAGCAGCCTCGGGACAGCCTACGAGCAGTACTTC.

The genes are TRBV30 and TRBJ1-4, with D perhaps matching TRBD1 (6 bases). This CDR3 spans 13 amino acids. Germline CDR1 and CDR2: GTSNPN and SVGIG (reference sequence). Trimming cost V 8 bases and J 6 bases, with 16 bases left between them. The CDR3 reads CARRLGADEKLFF. CDR3 DNA sequence: TGTGCCCGCAGGTTGGGGGCTGATGAAAAACTGTTTTTT.

This chain uses TRBV6-5 with TRBJ2-1, with 11 bases that match TRBD2. Germline V gene sequence: CDR1 MNHEY, CDR2 SVGAGI. V shed 1 base and J 5 bases; nucleotides not matched to a gene: 4. The CDR3 sequence is 16 residues long. The CDR3: CASSYLGLADNNEQFF. CDR3 nucleotides: TGTGCCAGCAGTTACTTGGGACTAGCGGATAACAATGAGCAGTTCTTC.

The CDR3 loop reads CASSLTSGQETQYF. CDR3 sequence (DNA): TGCGCCAGCAGCTTGACTAGCGGCCAAGAGACCCAGTACTTC. The chain joins TRBV5-1 to TRBJ2-5; 8 bases are a match to TRBD2. Germline CDR1 is SGHRS and CDR2 is YFSETQ. Trimming at V came to 1 base and at J to 1 base, leaving 0 bases not matched to a gene. This CDR3 region has 14 residues. Looking up the rest from reference TRBV5-1 and TRBJ2-5 gives the full variable domain: KAGVTQTPRYLIKTRGQQVTLSCSPISGHRSVSWYQQTPGQGLQFLFEYFSETQRNKGNFPGRFSGRQFSNSRSEMNVSTLELGDSALYLCASSLTSGQETQYFGPGTRLLVL.

The chain couples TRBV25-1 to TRBJ2-1, with 7 bases that match TRBD2. Germline lookup yields CDR1 MGHDK and CDR2 SYGVNS. The CDR3 is 14 amino acids. Losses at the gene ends were 7 bases for V and 5 bases for J; bases not matched to a gene: 8. The CDR3 DNA follows: TGTGCCAGCATGTCTTTACGGGGGGACAATGAGCAGTTCTTC. Translation gives CASMSLRGDNEQFF.

This chain uses TRBV28 with TRBJ1-2, with D unresolved. CDR1 is MDHEN and CDR2 is SYDVKM in the germline V gene. The CDR3 spans 13 residues. The germline V and J ends were trimmed by 4 bases and 5 bases, with 11 bases remaining between them. The CDR3 is CASSSSLTYGYTF. DNA of the CDR3: TGTGCCAGCAGTTCATCCCTAACTTATGGCTACACCTTC.

This clone is a singleton in its sample. Germline is not matched at one junction end, which may reflect a read error. The chain uses TRBV2 and TRBJ2-7; D is uncertain. Germline V gene sequence: CDR1 SNHLY, CDR2 FYNNEI. The length of the CDR3 is 15 residues. The CDR3 sequence is CASSEVGVASGEQYF. In DNA, the CDR3 is TGTGCCAGCAGCGAAGTTGGCGTCGCCTCCGGGGAGCAGTACTTC.

The chain has TRBV6-1 and TRBJ2-7, with 10 bases identical to TRBD2. The CDR3 runs 17 residues. J gave up 1 base and V 1 base, and 7 bases lay outside the gene matches. CDR1 and CDR2 from the germline V gene are MNHNS and SASEGT. CDR3 DNA sequence: TGTGCCAGCAGTGAAGGGTATGGACTAGCGGAATCCTACGAGCAGTACTTC. Its protein is CASSEGYGLAESYEQYF.

CDR3 DNA: TGTGCCAGCAGTTTGAGGGCAGACTATGGCTACACCTTC. This sequence encodes CASSLRADYGYTF. V is TRBV28 and J is TRBJ1-2; D gene uncertain. The CDR3 sequence is 13 residues long. Germline CDR1 MDHEN, CDR2 SYDVKM. V lost 3 bases, J lost 3 bases, and 8 bases lay in between.

The chain couples TRBV5-6 to TRBJ1-1; D might be TRBD1 (6 bases). Per the germline V gene, CDR1 is SGHDT and CDR2 is YYEEEE. With 5 bases removed from V and 1 base from J, the gap between germline ends came to 12 bases. This CDR3 has 14 residues. The CDR3 spells CASRPLDRNTEAFF. For the CDR3, the DNA is TGTGCCAGCAGACCTTTGGACAGGAACACTGAAGCTTTCTTT.

This chain joins TRBV11-2 and TRBJ2-1, with 10 bases lining up with TRBD2. The V and J ends lost 3 bases and 6 bases, in that order; junction bases with no gene match: 2. The CDR3 consists of 14 residues. CDR1 is SGHAT and CDR2 is FQNNGV in the germline V gene. The CDR3 here is CASSLGLAFNEQFF. In DNA form, the CDR3 reads TGTGCCAGCAGCTTGGGACTAGCGTTCAATGAGCAGTTCTTC.

This clone was counted a few times. The CDR3 loop reads CASSSLTTRVNEQFF. The CDR3 DNA sequence: TGTGCCAGCAGTTCCCTTACCACCCGGGTCAATGAGCAGTTCTTC. The J gene is TRBJ2-1, the V gene TRBV27, with D unresolved. The CDR3 totals 15 residues. Trimming shortened V by 4 bases and J by 6 bases, and 16 bases separated the two germline ends. CDR1 is MNHEY, CDR2 SMNVEV, per germline (reference sequence).

This clone was seen a single time. The chain uses TRBV6-5 and TRBJ1-2, with 8 bases fitting TRBD1. Germline V gene sequence: CDR1 MNHEY, CDR2 SVGAGI. The CDR3 contains 14 residues. J gave up 4 bases and V 7 bases, and 8 bases lay outside the gene matches. For the CDR3, the DNA is TGTGCCAGCACCCCGCGGACAGGGCTCTATGGCTACACCTTC. It encodes CASTPRTGLYGYTF.

J is TRBJ2-7 and V is TRBV15; D is perhaps TRBD2 (5 bases). The CDR3 covers 16 residues. Germline V gene sequence: CDR1 LNHNV, CDR2 YYDKDF (reference sequence). V lost 5 bases to trimming and J lost 0 bases, with 17 bases between them. The CDR3 nucleotides are TGTGCCACCAGCGCCCTCCCAGAGGCGGGCTCCTACGAGCAGTACTTC. It yields the protein CATSALPEAGSYEQYF. The whole variable domain, remainder taken from reference TRBV15 and TRBJ2-7, is DAMVIQNPRYQVTQFGKPVTLSCSQTLNHNVMYWYQQKSSQAPKLLFHYYDKDFNNEADTPDNFQSRRPNTSFCFLDIRSPGLGDTAMYLCATSALPEAGSYEQYFGPGTRLTVT.

The rearrangement links TRBV6-5 to TRBJ2-5; the D is unclear. The ends were cut back, 6 bases at V and 2 bases at J, with 4 bases in the middle. Germline CDR1 reads MNHEY; CDR2 reads SVGAGI. The CDR3 sequence is 11 residues long. The CDR3 coding sequence is TGTGCCAGCAGACATCAAGAGACCCAGTACTTC. Protein sequence: CASRHQETQYF.

This chain connects TRBV12-5 to TRBJ1-5; a possible D gene is TRBD1 (6 bases). V gave up 4 bases and J gave up 15 bases, with 10 bases separating them. The CDR3 totals 10 residues. The germline V gene has CDR1 LGHNT and CDR2 FRNRAP. This CDR3 is CASGWGHVHF. CDR3 bases: TGTGCTAGTGGTTGGGGGCACGTGCATTTT.

The rearrangement joins TRBV9 to TRBJ2-1; 8 positions match TRBD2. CDR1 and CDR2 (germline): SGDLS, YYNGEE. The CDR3 has 15 residues. V lost 0 bases, J lost 4 bases, and 3 bases stayed unmatched. The CDR3 DNA follows: TGTGCCAGCAGCGTAGGTAGCGGGATTTACAATGAGCAGTTCTTC. Protein: CASSVGSGIYNEQFF.

The chain recombines TRBV29-1 with TRBJ2-7, with 10 bases fitting TRBD1. The germline CDR1 and CDR2 sequences are SQVTM and ANQGSEA. The J segment lost 5 bases and the V segment lost 7 bases, leaving 5 bases of the junction unmatched. CDR3 length: 12 amino acids. The CDR3 DNA sequence: TGCAGCGCGGGACAGGGGTCTAACGAGCAGTACTTC. It translates to CSAGQGSNEQYF.

The chain uses TRBV15 and TRBJ1-3, with D maybe TRBD1 (5 bases). In germline, CDR1 is LNHNV, CDR2 YYDKDF (reference sequence). The CDR3 contains 17 residues. The V end was cut by 0 bases, the J end by 2 bases, with 14 bases between. CDR3 coding DNA: TGTGCCACCAGCAGAGATGTGTCCGCAGGGACTGGAAACACCATATATTTT. Encoded protein: CATSRDVSAGTGNTIYF.

This rearrangement joins TRBV16 to TRBJ2-1, with 16 bases aligning to TRBD2. Trimming at V came to 4 bases and at J to 9 bases, leaving 12 bases not matched to a gene. The CDR3 contains 18 residues. From germline, CDR1 is KGHSY and CDR2 FQNENV. Here the CDR3 reads CASSPPGLAGGPVVEQFF. The CDR3 DNA sequence: TGTGCCAGCAGCCCACCGGGACTAGCGGGAGGGCCAGTAGTTGAGCAGTTCTTC.

The V call is TRBV7-3, the J call TRBJ2-2; no definite D call. Germline V CDR1 and CDR2: SGHTA, FQGTGA. The CDR3 covers 16 residues. V lost 0 bases and J lost 8, with 16 bases in between. The CDR3 protein is CASSLTATRSPGELFF. DNA for the CDR3: TGTGCCAGCAGCTTAACAGCGACCCGCTCTCCGGGGGAGCTGTTTTTT.